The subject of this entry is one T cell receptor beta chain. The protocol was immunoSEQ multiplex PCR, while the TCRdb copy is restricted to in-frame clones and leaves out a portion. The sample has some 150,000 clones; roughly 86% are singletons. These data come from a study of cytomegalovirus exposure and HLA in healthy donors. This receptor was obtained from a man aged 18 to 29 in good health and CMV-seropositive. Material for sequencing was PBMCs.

CDR3: CASSDGRTYEQYF. CDR3 nucleotides: TGTGCCAGCAGCGATGGGAGAACCTACGAGCAGTACTTC. This chain links TRBV7-9 with TRBJ2-7, with a weak D call TRBD2 (5 bases). The CDR3 has 13 residues. Trimming took off 5 bases at V and 2 bases at J, with 10 bases between the two ends. In germline, CDR1 is SEHNR, CDR2 FQNEAQ (reference sequence).